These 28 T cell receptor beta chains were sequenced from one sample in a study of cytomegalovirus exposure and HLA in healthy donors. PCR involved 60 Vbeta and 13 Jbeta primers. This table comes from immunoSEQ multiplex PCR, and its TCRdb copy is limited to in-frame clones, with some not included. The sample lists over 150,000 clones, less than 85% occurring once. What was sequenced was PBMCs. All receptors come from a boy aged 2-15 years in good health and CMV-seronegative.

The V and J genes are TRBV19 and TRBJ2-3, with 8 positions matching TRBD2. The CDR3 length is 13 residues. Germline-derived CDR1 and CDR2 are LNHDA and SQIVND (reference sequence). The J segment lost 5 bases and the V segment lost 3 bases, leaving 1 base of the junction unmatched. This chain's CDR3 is CASSITSGDTQYF. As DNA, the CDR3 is TGTGCCAGTAGTATTACTAGCGGAGATACGCAGTATTTT.

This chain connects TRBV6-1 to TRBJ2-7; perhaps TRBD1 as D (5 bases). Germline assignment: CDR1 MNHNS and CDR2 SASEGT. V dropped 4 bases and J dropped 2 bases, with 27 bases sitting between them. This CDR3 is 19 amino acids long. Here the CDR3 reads CASSGSAPAPGNRPYEQYF. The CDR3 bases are TGTGCCAGCAGTGGATCAGCCCCCGCCCCAGGGAATAGGCCCTACGAGCAGTACTTC.

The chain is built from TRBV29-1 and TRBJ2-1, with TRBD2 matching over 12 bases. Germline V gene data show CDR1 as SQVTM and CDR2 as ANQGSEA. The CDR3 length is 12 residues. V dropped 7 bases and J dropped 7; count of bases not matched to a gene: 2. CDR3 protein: CSGTSGINEQFF. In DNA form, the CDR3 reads TGCAGCGGGACTAGCGGGATTAATGAGCAGTTCTTC.

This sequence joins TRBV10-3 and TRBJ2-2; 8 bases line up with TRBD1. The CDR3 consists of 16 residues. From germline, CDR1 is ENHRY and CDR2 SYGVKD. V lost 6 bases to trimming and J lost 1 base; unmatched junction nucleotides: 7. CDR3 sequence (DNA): TGTGCCATCAGGGACAGGGTAGAGGGGAACACCGGGGAGCTGTTTTTT. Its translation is CAIRDRVEGNTGELFF.

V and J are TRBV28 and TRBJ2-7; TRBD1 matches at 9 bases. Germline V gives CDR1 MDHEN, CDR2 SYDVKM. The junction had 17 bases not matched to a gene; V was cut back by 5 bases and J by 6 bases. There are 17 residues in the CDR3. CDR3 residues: CASSAIHWGQGLTEQYF. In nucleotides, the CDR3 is TGTGCCAGCAGTGCGATCCATTGGGGACAGGGTTTAACCGAGCAGTACTTC.

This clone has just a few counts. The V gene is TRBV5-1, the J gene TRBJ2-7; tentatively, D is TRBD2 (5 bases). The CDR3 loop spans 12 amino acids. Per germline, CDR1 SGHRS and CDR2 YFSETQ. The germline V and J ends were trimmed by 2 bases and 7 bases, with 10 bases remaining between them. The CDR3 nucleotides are TGCGCCAGCAGCTTCGGGGTGGGGGAGCAGTACTTC. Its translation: CASSFGVGEQYF.

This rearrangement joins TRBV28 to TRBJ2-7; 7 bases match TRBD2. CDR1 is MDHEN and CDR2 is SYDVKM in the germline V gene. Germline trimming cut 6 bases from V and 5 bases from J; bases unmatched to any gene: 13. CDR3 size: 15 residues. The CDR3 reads CASRGWGLAGDEQYF. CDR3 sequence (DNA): TGTGCCAGCAGGGGGTGGGGATTAGCGGGCGACGAGCAGTACTTC.

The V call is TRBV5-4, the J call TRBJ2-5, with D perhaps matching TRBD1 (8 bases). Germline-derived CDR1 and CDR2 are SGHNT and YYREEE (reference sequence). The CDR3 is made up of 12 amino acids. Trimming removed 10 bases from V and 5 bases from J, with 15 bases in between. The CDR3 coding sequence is TGTGCCCAGGGGGCGGGGGCGGAGACCCAGTACTTC. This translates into CAQGAGAETQYF.

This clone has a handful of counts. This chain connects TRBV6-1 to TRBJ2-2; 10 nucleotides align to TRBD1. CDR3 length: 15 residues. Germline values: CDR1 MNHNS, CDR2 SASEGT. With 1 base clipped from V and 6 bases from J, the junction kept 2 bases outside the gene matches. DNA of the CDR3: TGTGCCAGCAGTGAAGGGACAGGGGGGGCCGGGGAGCTGTTTTTT. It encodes CASSEGTGGAGELFF.

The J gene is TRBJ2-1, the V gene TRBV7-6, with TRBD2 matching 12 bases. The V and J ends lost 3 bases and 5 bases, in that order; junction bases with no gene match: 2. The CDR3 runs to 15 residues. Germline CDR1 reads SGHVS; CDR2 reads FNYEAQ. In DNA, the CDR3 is TGTGCCAGCAGCTTTAGACTAGCGGGGGACAATGAGCAGTTCTTC. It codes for CASSFRLAGDNEQFF.

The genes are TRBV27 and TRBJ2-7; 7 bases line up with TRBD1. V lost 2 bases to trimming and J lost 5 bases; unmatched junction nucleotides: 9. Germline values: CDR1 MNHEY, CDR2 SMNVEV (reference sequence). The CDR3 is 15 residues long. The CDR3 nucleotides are TGTGCCAGCAGTTTAGGGACAGCAATCCTCCACGAGCAGTACTTC. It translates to CASSLGTAILHEQYF.

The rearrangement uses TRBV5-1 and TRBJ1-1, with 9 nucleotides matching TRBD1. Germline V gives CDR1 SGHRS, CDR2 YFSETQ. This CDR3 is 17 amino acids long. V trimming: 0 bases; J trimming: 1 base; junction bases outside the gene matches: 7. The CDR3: CASSLAQGANKNTEAFF. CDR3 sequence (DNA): TGCGCCAGCAGCTTGGCACAGGGGGCTAATAAGAACACTGAAGCTTTCTTT.

The CDR3 DNA reads TGTGCCAGCAGCGCCGCAGGGGAAGCCTACGAGCAGTACTTC. This gives the protein CASSAAGEAYEQYF. V and J are TRBV7-3 and TRBJ2-7; TRBD1 is a possible D gene (6 bases). V was shortened by 5 bases and J by 2 bases, with 13 bases between the two germline ends. The germline V gene encodes CDR1 SGHTA and CDR2 FQGTGA. The CDR3 is 14 residues long. The variable domain in full, completed from reference TRBV7-3 and TRBJ2-7, reads GAGVSQTPSNKVTEKGKYVELRCDPISGHTALYWYRQSLGQGPEFLIYFQGTGAADDSGLPNDRFFAVRPEGSVSTLKIQRTERGDSAVYLCASSAAGEAYEQYFGPGTRLTVT.

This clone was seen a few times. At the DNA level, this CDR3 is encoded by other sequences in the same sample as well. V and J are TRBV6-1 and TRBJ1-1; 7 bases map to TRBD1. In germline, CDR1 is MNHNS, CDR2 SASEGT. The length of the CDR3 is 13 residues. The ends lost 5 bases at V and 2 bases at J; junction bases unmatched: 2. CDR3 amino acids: CASSRTGNTEAFF. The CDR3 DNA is TGTGCCAGCAGTCGGACAGGTAACACTGAAGCTTTCTTT.

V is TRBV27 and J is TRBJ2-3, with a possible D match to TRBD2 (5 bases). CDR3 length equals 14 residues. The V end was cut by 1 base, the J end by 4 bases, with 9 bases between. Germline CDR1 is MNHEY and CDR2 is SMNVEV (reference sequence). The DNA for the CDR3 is TGTGCCAGCAGTTTATTACTAGTCCCAGATACGCAGTATTTT. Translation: CASSLLLVPDTQYF.

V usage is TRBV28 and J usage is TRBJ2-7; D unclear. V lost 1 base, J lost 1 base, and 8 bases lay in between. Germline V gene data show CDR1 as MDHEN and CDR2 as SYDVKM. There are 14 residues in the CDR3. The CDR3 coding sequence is TGTGCCAGCAGTTTATCCCGAACATCCTACGAGCAGTACTTC. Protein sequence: CASSLSRTSYEQYF.

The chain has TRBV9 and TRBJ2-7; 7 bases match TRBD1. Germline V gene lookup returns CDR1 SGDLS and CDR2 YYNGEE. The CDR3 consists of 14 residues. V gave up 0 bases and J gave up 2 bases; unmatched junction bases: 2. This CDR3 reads CASSVGQGAYEQYF. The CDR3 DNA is TGTGCCAGCAGCGTAGGACAGGGTGCCTACGAGCAGTACTTC.

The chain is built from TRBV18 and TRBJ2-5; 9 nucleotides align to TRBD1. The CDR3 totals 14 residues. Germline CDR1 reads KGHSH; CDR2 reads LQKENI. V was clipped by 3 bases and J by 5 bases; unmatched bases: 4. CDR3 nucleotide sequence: TGTGCCAGCTCACCCACAGGGGGCATGGAGACCCAGTACTTC. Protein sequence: CASSPTGGMETQYF.

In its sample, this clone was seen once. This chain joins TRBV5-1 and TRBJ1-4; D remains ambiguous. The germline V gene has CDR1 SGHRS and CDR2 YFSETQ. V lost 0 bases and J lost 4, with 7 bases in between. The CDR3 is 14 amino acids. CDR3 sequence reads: CASSLDSLNEKLFF. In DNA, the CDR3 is TGCGCCAGCAGCTTGGACAGCCTTAATGAAAAACTGTTTTTT.

The CDR3 DNA reads TGTGCCACTACGACAGGGGATCAAGAGACCCAGTACTTC. Translating gives CATTTGDQETQYF. The chain employs TRBV19 and TRBJ2-5; 8 positions match TRBD1. This CDR3 has 13 residues. Germline CDR1 is LNHDA and CDR2 is SQIVND (reference sequence). J was trimmed by 2 bases and V by 10 bases; bases with no gene match: 6.

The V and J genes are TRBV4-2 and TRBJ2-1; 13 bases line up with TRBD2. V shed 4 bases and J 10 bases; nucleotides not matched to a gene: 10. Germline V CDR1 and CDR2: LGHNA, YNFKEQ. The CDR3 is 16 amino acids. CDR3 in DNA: TGTGCCAGCAGCCTCACTAGCGGGGGGGCCGAGTGGGAGCAGTTCTTC. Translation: CASSLTSGGAEWEQFF.

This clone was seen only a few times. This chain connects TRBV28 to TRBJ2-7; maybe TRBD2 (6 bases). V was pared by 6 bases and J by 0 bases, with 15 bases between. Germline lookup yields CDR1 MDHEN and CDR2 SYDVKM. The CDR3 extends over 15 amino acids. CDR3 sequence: CASRRLGTVSYEQYF. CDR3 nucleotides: TGTGCCAGCAGACGACTAGGCACGGTCTCCTACGAGCAGTACTTC.

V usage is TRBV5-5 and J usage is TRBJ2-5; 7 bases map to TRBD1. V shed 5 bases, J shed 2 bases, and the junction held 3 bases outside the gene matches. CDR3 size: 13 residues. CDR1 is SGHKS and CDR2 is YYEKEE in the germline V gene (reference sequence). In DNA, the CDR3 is TGTGCCAGCAGATCGGGACAGCAAGAGACCCAGTACTTC. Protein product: CASRSGQQETQYF.

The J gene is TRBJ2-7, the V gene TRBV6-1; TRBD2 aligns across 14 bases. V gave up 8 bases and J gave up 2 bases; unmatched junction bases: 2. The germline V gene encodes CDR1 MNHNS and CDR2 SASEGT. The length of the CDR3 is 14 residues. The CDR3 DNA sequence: TGTGCCAGCGGGACTAGCGGGGGTACCTACGAGCAGTACGTC. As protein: CASGTSGGTYEQYV.

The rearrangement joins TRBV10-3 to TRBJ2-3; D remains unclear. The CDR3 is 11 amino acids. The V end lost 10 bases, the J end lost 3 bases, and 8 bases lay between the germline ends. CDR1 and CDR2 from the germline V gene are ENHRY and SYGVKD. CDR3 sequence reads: CATRVTDTQYF. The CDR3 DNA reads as TGTGCCACCCGTGTTACAGATACGCAGTATTTT.

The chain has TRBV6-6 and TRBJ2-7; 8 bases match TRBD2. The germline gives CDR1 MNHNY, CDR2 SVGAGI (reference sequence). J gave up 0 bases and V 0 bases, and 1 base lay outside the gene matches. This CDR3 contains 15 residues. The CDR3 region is CASSYSGTSSYEQYF. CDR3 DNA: TGTGCCAGCAGTTACTCCGGGACTAGCTCCTACGAGCAGTACTTC.

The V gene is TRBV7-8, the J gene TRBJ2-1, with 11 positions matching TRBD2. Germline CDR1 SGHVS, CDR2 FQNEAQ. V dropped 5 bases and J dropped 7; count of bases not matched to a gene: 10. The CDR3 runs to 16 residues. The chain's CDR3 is CASSIYSGRACNEQFF. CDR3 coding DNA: TGTGCCAGCAGCATCTATAGCGGGAGGGCCTGTAATGAGCAGTTCTTC.

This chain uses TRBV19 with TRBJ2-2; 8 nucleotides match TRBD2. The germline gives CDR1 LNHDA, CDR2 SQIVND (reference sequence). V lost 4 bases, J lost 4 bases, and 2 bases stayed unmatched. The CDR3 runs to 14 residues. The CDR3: CASSNLAGTGELFF. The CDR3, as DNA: TGTGCCAGTAGTAACCTAGCGGGCACCGGGGAGCTGTTTTTT.